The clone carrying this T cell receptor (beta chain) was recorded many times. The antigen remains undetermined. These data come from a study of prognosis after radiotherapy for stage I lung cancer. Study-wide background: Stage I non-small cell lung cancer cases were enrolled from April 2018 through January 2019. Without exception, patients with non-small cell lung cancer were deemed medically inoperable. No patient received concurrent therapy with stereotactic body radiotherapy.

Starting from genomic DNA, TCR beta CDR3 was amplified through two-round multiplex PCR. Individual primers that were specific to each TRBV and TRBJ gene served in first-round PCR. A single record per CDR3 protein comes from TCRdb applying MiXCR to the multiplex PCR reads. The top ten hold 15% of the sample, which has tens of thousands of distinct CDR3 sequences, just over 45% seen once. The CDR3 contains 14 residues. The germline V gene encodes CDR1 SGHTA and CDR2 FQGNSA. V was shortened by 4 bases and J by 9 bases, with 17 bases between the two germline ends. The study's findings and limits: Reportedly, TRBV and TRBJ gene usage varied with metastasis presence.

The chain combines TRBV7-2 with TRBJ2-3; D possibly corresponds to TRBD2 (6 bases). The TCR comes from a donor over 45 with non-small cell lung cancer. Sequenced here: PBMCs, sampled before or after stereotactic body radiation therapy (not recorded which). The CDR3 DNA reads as TGTGCCAGCAGCTCAGGGACTTCCCCGAGCACGCAGTATTTT. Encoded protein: CASSSGTSPSTQYF.